Listed here are 20 T cell receptor beta chains from one sample, sequenced in a study of blood T cell repertoires in COVID-19. Sequencing was performed with immunoSEQ multiplex PCR; in TCRdb, only in-frame clones are kept and a portion is missing. In the table there are about 310,000 clones, around 90% of which are singletons. The sequenced sample consisted of peripheral blood. The receptors were gathered from a woman aged 40 to 55 with COVID-19, enrolled during active disease.

The chain employs TRBV7-8 and TRBJ2-3; 11 bases fit TRBD2. CDR3 length: 15 residues. Germline CDR1 is SGHVS and CDR2 is FQNEAQ. The V and J ends lost 3 bases and 1 base, in that order; junction bases with no gene match: 0. CDR3 nucleotides: TGTGCCAGCAGCTTTAGCGGGAGGGGCACAGATACGCAGTATTTT. Protein sequence: CASSFSGRGTDTQYF.

The J gene is TRBJ2-2, the V gene TRBV28, with TRBD2 matching 7 bases. Losses at the gene ends were 5 bases for V and 5 bases for J; bases not matched to a gene: 8. The CDR3 consists of 15 residues. Germline CDR1 MDHEN, CDR2 SYDVKM. CDR3 in DNA: TGTGCCAGCAGTGAAGCGGGATCGTTGACCGGGGAGCTGTTTTTT. It specifies CASSEAGSLTGELFF.

This clone was seen once. At the DNA level, this CDR3 is encoded by other sequences in the same sample as well. V usage is TRBV5-6 and J usage is TRBJ1-6; D remains ambiguous. Germline V gene data show CDR1 as SGHDT and CDR2 as YYEEEE. Trimming took 0 bases from V and 8 from J, leaving 9 bases between them. The length of the CDR3 is 14 residues. The CDR3, as DNA: TGTGCCAGCAGCTTGGCAGGAGGAGATTCACCCCTCCACTTT. Encoded protein: CASSLAGGDSPLHF.

V gene TRBV14 combines with J gene TRBJ1-6; D unclear. V was shortened by 1 base and J by 11 bases, with 9 bases between the two germline ends. CDR1 and CDR2 (germline): SGHDN, FVKESK. The length of the CDR3 is 13 residues. CDR3 in amino acids: CASSQGFSAPLHF. The CDR3 nucleotides read TGTGCCAGCAGCCAAGGCTTCTCGGCACCCCTCCACTTT.

The rearrangement links TRBV5-4 to TRBJ2-1; D possibly corresponds to TRBD2 (6 bases). The V end was cut by 4 bases, the J end by 0 bases, with 11 bases between. This CDR3 has 15 residues. Germline V gene lookup returns CDR1 SGHNT and CDR2 YYREEE (reference sequence). CDR3 residues: CASSIGTGSYNEQFF. Written as DNA, the CDR3 is TGTGCCAGCAGCATTGGGACTGGCTCCTACAATGAGCAGTTCTTC.

V and J are TRBV30 and TRBJ2-3; 9 nucleotides line up with TRBD1. V lost 4 bases to trimming and J lost 6 bases; unmatched junction nucleotides: 5. Germline V CDR1 and CDR2: GTSNPN, SVGIG (reference sequence). The CDR3 has 13 amino acids. CDR3 sequence (DNA): TGTGCCTGGATCGGACAGGGGCGGGATACGCAGTATTTT. Its translation: CAWIGQGRDTQYF.

V is TRBV25-1 and J is TRBJ2-7; 9 bases are shared with TRBD2. The V gene's germline CDR1 is MGHDK and CDR2 SYGVNS. The CDR3 is made up of 14 amino acids. After removal of 5 bases from V and 4 bases from J, the junction contained 6 bases not matched to a gene. The CDR3 bases are TGTGCCAGCAGTAGGGTAGCGGGGGATTACGAGCAGTACTTC. Its protein product is CASSRVAGDYEQYF.

As for this clone: The same CDR3 arises from other DNA sequences in this sample as well. V is TRBV7-2 and J is TRBJ1-5; D is unresolved. V lost 1 base and J 0 bases, leaving 7 bases between the germline ends. Looked up from germline, CDR1 is SGHTA and CDR2 is FQGNSA. The CDR3 consists of 15 residues. CDR3 DNA sequence: TGTGCCAGCAGCTTAGGCAGGTATAGCAATCAGCCCCAGCATTTT. Its translation: CASSLGRYSNQPQHF.

This sequence joins TRBV10-1 and TRBJ1-1; TRBD1 aligns across 7 bases. Germline CDR1 and CDR2: WNHNN and SYGVQD (reference sequence). This CDR3 comprises 17 residues. The J segment lost 1 base and the V segment lost 4 bases, leaving 12 bases of the junction unmatched. The CDR3 region is CASSVFSGGSGNTEAFF. The CDR3 DNA reads as TGCGCCAGCAGTGTTTTCTCAGGGGGGAGTGGGAACACTGAAGCTTTCTTT.

This clone was picked up a small number of times. Here the CDR3 DNA reads TGTGCCAGCAGCACTGGACTAGCGGGGCCCTACTCCTACGAGCAGTACTTC. It encodes CASSTGLAGPYSYEQYF. This chain links TRBV5-4 with TRBJ2-7, with TRBD2 matching over 12 bases. V was clipped by 4 bases and J by 0 bases; unmatched bases: 8. Germline loops: CDR1 SGHNT, CDR2 YYREEE (reference sequence). This CDR3 has 17 amino acids.

The rearrangement joins TRBV18 to TRBJ1-5, with 7 bases aligning to TRBD1. V shed 0 bases and J 0 bases; nucleotides not matched to a gene: 5. The CDR3 runs 17 residues. Per the germline V gene, CDR1 is KGHSH and CDR2 is LQKENI. The CDR3 is CASSPPGRGNSNQPQHF. CDR3 nucleotides: TGTGCCAGCTCACCACCCGGCAGGGGGAATAGCAATCAGCCCCAGCATTTT. Full variable domain (missing parts from reference TRBV18 and TRBJ1-5): NAGVMQNPRHLVRRRGQEARLRCSPMKGHSHVYWYRQLPEEGLKFMVYLQKENIIDESGMPKERFSAEFPKEGPSILRIQQVVRGDSAAYFCASSPPGRGNSNQPQHFGDGTRLSIL.

This clone has a single count. The V and J genes are TRBV27 and TRBJ2-1; D is perhaps TRBD2 (6 bases). CDR1 and CDR2 (germline): MNHEY, SMNVEV (reference sequence). V dropped 1 base and J dropped 0 bases, with 13 bases sitting between them. The CDR3 extends over 17 amino acids. Here the CDR3 reads CASSLFSRGSSYNEQFF. CDR3 in DNA: TGTGCCAGCAGTTTATTCTCGCGGGGCAGCTCCTACAATGAGCAGTTCTTC.

V usage is TRBV19 and J usage is TRBJ2-3; D uncertain. This CDR3 has 11 amino acids. The V gene's germline CDR1 is LNHDA and CDR2 SQIVND (reference sequence). V was pared by 5 bases and J by 6 bases, with 6 bases between. DNA of the CDR3: TGTGCCAGTAGTTGGCTTGATACGCAGTATTTT. Translation: CASSWLDTQYF.

This chain uses TRBV24-1 with TRBJ2-7, with 7 nucleotides matching TRBD2. The germline V gene encodes CDR1 KGHDR and CDR2 SFDVKD. The ends lost 4 bases at V and 2 bases at J; junction bases unmatched: 4. This CDR3 region has 14 residues. This CDR3 reads CATSDRTSPYEQYF. The CDR3 nucleotides read TGTGCCACCAGTGACCGGACTAGTCCCTACGAGCAGTACTTC.

The rearrangement uses TRBV28 and TRBJ2-5, with a tentative D call TRBD2 (5 bases). The CDR3 extends over 15 amino acids. V gave up 2 bases and J gave up 4 bases, with 14 bases separating them. Germline loops: CDR1 MDHEN, CDR2 SYDVKM. This CDR3 reads CASSLVGGLRETQYF. The CDR3 nucleotides are TGTGCCAGCAGTTTAGTGGGCGGGCTTAGAGAGACCCAGTACTTC. Full variable domain (rest looked up from reference TRBV28 and TRBJ2-5): DVKVTQSSRYLVKRTGEKVFLECVQDMDHENMFWYRQDPGLGLRLIYFSYDVKMKEKGDIPEGYSVSREKKERFSLILESASTNQTSMYLCASSLVGGLRETQYFGPGTRLLVL.

The rearrangement links TRBV14 to TRBJ1-1; no clear D gene. CDR1 and CDR2 from the germline V gene are SGHDN and FVKESK. The CDR3 is 15 residues long. V was cut by 2 bases and J by 10 bases, with 20 bases left in between. The CDR3: CASSQIGRSGGRAFF. DNA of the CDR3: TGTGCCAGCAGCCAAATAGGGAGATCGGGAGGTAGAGCTTTCTTT.

V usage is TRBV4-3 and J usage is TRBJ2-3; D gene unclear. The V gene's germline CDR1 is LGHNA and CDR2 YSLEER. The CDR3 extends over 14 amino acids. V was trimmed by 1 base and J by 1 base, leaving 6 bases between them. Here the CDR3 DNA reads TGCGCCAGCAGCCAAGCTTTCGGCACAGATACGCAGTATTTT. It translates to CASSQAFGTDTQYF.

The rearrangement links TRBV5-1 to TRBJ2-7; TRBD2 matches 8 bases. The germline V gene encodes CDR1 SGHRS and CDR2 YFSETQ. Unmatched junction bases numbered 18, after V lost 4 bases and J lost 3 bases. The CDR3 contains 18 residues. The CDR3 is CASSPLAGGPSSDYEQYF. The CDR3 DNA is TGCGCCAGCAGCCCACTGGCGGGAGGCCCCTCCTCGGACTACGAGCAGTACTTC.

The rearrangement uses TRBV7-2 and TRBJ2-7; the D is unclear. CDR1 is SGHTA, CDR2 FQGNSA, per germline. The CDR3 spans 14 residues. V lost 5 bases and J 3 bases, leaving 14 bases between the germline ends. CDR3 in amino acids: CASSPVAGFYEQYF. The CDR3, as DNA: TGTGCCAGCAGCCCCGTGGCAGGATTCTACGAGCAGTACTTC. Variable domain in full (rest from reference TRBV7-2 and TRBJ2-7): GAGVSQSPSNKVTEKGKDVELRCDPISGHTALYWYRQSLGQGLEFLIYFQGNSAPDKSGLPSDRFSAERTGGSVSTLTIQRTQQEDSAVYLCASSPVAGFYEQYFGPGTRLTVT.

The sample holds one count of this clone. The chain combines TRBV15 with TRBJ1-1, with D possibly being TRBD1 (5 bases). In germline, CDR1 is LNHNV, CDR2 YYDKDF (reference sequence). The CDR3 spans 14 residues. Trimming shortened V by 4 bases and J by 0 bases, and 9 bases separated the two germline ends. The CDR3 DNA reads as TGTGCCACCAGCACCAGACAGTTGAACACTGAAGCTTTCTTT. Translated: CATSTRQLNTEAFF.